This TCR beta chain was observed in a study of OX40 agonist ivuxolimab in advanced cancers. Overall study context: Patients were dosed with the agonistic anti-OX40 (CD134) antibody ivuxolimab.

Per germline, CDR1 SGDLS and CDR2 YYNGEE. The CDR3 is 14 amino acids. The V gene lost 0 bases and the J gene lost 6 bases, with 10 bases spanning the gap. Patients with autoimmune history or systemic immunosuppression were excluded. For this clone: Antigen unknown.

This table comes from immunoSEQ multiplex PCR, and its TCRdb copy is limited to in-frame clones, with some not included. This sample has 65,000 to 95,000 clones, with roughly nine tenths found just once. Study-wide results and caveats: Clonal expansion by week 6 occurred in CD4+ and CD8+ blood T cells (at 0.1 to 3.0 mg/kg).

The sequenced sample was CD4+ or CD8+ T cells sorted from blood, obtained in a trial of the OX40 agonist ivuxolimab. The origin of this receptor is an adult with an advanced solid tumor such as melanoma, head and neck, liver or kidney cancer. This chain links TRBV9 with TRBJ2-1; D gene unclear. CDR3 protein: CASSVESAINEQFF. Written as DNA, the CDR3 is TGTGCCAGCAGCGTAGAGTCCGCCATCAATGAGCAGTTCTTC.